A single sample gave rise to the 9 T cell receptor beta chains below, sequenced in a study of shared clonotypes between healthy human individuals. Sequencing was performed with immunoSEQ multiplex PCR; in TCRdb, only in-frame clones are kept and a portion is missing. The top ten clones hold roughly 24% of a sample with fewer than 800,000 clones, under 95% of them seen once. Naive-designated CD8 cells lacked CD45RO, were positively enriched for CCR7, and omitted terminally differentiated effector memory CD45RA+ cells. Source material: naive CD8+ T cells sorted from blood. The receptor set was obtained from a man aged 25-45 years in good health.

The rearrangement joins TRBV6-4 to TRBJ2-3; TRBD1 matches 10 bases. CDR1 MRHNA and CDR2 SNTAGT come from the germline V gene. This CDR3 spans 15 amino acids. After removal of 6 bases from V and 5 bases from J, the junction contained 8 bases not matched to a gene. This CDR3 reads CASSRGTGDIDTQYF. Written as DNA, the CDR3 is TGTGCCAGCAGCCGCGGGACAGGGGACATAGATACGCAGTATTTT.

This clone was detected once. The CDR3 coding sequence is TGTGCCAGCACCATGGCGGGAGGGGTCCACGAGCAGTACTTC. Its translation: CASTMAGGVHEQYF. The chain couples TRBV28 to TRBJ2-7, with 9 positions matching TRBD2. V lost 7 bases and J lost 5; bases outside the gene matches: 9. The CDR3 contains 14 residues. In germline, CDR1 is MDHEN, CDR2 SYDVKM.

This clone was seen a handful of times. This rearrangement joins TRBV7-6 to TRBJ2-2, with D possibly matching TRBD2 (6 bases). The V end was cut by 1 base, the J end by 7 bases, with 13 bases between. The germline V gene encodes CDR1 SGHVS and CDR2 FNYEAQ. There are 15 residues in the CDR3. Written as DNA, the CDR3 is TGTGCCAGCAGCTTAGGTGCTAGCGAGGGCGGGGAGCTGTTTTTT. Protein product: CASSLGASEGGELFF.

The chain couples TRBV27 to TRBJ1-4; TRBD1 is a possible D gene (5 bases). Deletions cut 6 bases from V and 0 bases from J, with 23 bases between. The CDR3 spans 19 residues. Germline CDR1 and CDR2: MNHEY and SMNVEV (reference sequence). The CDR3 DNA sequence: TGTGCCAGCAGACCATACCCGGGGGGGGGTTCACCAACTAATGAAAAACTGTTTTTT. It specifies CASRPYPGGGSPTNEKLFF.

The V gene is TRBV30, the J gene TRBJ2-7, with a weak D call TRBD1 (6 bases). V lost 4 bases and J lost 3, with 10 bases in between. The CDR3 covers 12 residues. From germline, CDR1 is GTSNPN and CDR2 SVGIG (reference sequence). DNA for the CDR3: TGTGCCTGGACAACAGGGCTCTACGAGCAGTACTTC. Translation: CAWTTGLYEQYF.

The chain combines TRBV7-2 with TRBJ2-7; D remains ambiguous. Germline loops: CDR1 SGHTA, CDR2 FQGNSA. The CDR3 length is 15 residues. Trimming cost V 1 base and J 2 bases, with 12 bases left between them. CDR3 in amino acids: CASSLGPVSTYEQYF. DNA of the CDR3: TGTGCCAGCAGCTTAGGTCCGGTTTCCACCTACGAGCAGTACTTC. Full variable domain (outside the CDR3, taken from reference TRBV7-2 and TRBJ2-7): GAGVSQSPSNKVTEKGKDVELRCDPISGHTALYWYRQSLGQGLEFLIYFQGNSAPDKSGLPSDRFSAERTGGSVSTLTIQRTQQEDSAVYLCASSLGPVSTYEQYFGPGTRLTVT.

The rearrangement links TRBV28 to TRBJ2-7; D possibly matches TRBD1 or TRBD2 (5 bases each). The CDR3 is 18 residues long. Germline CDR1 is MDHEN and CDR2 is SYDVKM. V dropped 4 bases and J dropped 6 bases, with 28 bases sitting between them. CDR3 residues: CASSSLDRDHFTQVEQYF. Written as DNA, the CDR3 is TGTGCCAGCAGTTCTCTAGACCGGGACCATTTTACCCAAGTCGAGCAGTACTTC.

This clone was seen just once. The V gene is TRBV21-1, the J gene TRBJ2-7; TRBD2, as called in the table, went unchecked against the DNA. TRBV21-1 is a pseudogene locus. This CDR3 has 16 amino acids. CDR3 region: CASSPTLLAGVCEQYF. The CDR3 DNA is TGTGCCAGCAGCCCTACCCTACTAGCGGGAGTGTGCGAGCAGTACTTC.

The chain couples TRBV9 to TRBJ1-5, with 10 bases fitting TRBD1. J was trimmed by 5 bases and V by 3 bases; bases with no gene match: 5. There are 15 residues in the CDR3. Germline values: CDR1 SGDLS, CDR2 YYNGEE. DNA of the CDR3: TGTGCCAGCAGCGGCGGACAGGGGGTTGATCAGCCCCAGCATTTT. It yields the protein CASSGGQGVDQPQHF.